This TCR beta chain emerged from a study of cytomegalovirus exposure and HLA in healthy donors. Study results and caveats: Reports state that TCR beta sequences accurately predicted most subjects' HLA-A and HLA-B alleles. Prior analysis indicated that the majority of TCR beta V segments exhibited productivity approximately 90% or approximately 30% of the time.

The ends lost 0 bases at V and 4 bases at J; junction bases unmatched: 7. This CDR3 has 15 amino acids. Germline CDR1 GTSNPN, CDR2 SVGIG (reference sequence). Concerning this clone itself: Its antigen is not identified.

The PCR contained 60 Vbeta and 13 Jbeta primers. Assay: immunoSEQ multiplex PCR; the TCRdb copy retains only in-frame clones and omits some. This sample has 95,000 to 100,000 clones, with 74% found just once. Sequenced input: PBMCs. This receptor was identified in a male donor in good health and CMV-seronegative. The chain employs TRBV30 and TRBJ2-3, with 7 bases aligning to TRBD2. The CDR3 sequence is CAWSVLAGVADTQYF. The DNA of the CDR3 is TGTGCCTGGAGTGTACTGGCGGGAGTCGCAGATACGCAGTATTTT.